This note documents a single T cell receptor (beta chain) sequence. Its matching antigen is unknown. The entry originates in a study of OX40 agonist ivuxolimab in advanced cancers. Study as a whole: Head and neck, renal cell, melanoma or hepatocellular carcinoma were the cancers that dose-escalation patients had. Study-wide findings and caveats: Fewer expanded clones were found on average in CD4+ than in CD8+ T cells. Undetermined was the antigen specificity of the expanded peripheral T cells.

The CDR3 sequence is 13 residues long. With 2 bases clipped from V and 4 bases from J, the junction kept 1 base outside the gene matches. Germline CDR1 reads SGHTA; CDR2 reads FQGNSA. Assay used: immunoSEQ multiplex PCR; TCRdb lists only in-frame clones, some missing. The sample consists of under 150,000 clones, around 87% of them appearing once. This sample comprised CD4+ or CD8+ T cells sorted from blood, obtained in a trial of the OX40 agonist ivuxolimab. The chain links TRBV7-2 to TRBJ2-5; the match to TRBD1 covers 7 bases. This TCR was sampled from an adult with an advanced solid tumor such as melanoma, head and neck, liver or kidney cancer. The chain's CDR3 is CASSLSGGETQYF. The CDR3 DNA follows: TGTGCCAGCAGCTTATCAGGGGGAGAGACCCAGTACTTC.